Each of the 19 T cell receptor beta chains below was sequenced from the same sample in a study of shared clonotypes between healthy human individuals. Cells designated naive CD8 were CD45RO-negative and were positively selected for CCR7, with terminally differentiated effector memory CD45RA+ cells excluded. Clones were read by immunoSEQ multiplex PCR, and TCRdb kept only the in-frame ones, dropping some. The sample records 2 million or so clones, approximately 94% being singletons. Input material: naive CD8+ T cells sorted from blood. Every receptor here comes from a man between 18 and 29 years old in good health.

Turning to this clone: This same CDR3 is encoded by further DNA sequences in the sample. J is TRBJ2-3 and V is TRBV27, with D unclear. The CDR3 has 13 amino acids. V dropped 0 bases and J dropped 4 bases, with 5 bases sitting between them. From germline, CDR1 is MNHEY and CDR2 SMNVEV (reference sequence). CDR3 protein: CASSLSGSDTQYF. The CDR3 DNA sequence: TGTGCCAGCAGTTTATCTGGTTCAGATACGCAGTATTTT.

V is TRBV20-1 and J is TRBJ1-6; D remains unclear. The CDR3 is 10 amino acids. V was clipped by 3 bases and J by 11 bases, with 5 bases between them. Germline assignment: CDR1 DFQATT and CDR2 SNEGSKA (reference sequence). Written as DNA, the CDR3 is TGCAGTGCTAGTCGGACACCCCTCCACTTT. This sequence encodes CSASRTPLHF.

The rearrangement joins TRBV7-9 to TRBJ2-7; D tentatively reads TRBD1 or TRBD2 (7 bases each). The V end lost 5 bases, the J end lost 5 bases, and 22 bases lay between the germline ends. The CDR3 is made up of 16 amino acids. Germline V CDR1 and CDR2: SEHNR, FQNEAQ (reference sequence). The chain's CDR3 is CASSGRDSPADDEQYF. Written as DNA, the CDR3 is TGTGCCAGCAGCGGGAGGGACAGCCCGGCGGACGACGAGCAGTACTTC.

DNA of the CDR3: TGTGCCAGCAGCTTGGTTAGCGGGGTAAGCACAGATACGCAGTATTTT. It translates to CASSLVSGVSTDTQYF. The chain uses TRBV5-6 and TRBJ2-3, with 8 bases fitting TRBD2. CDR1 and CDR2 from the germline V gene are SGHDT and YYEEEE. CDR3 length equals 16 residues. J gave up 0 bases and V 0 bases, and 3 bases lay outside the gene matches.

The chain employs TRBV9 and TRBJ2-7, with 7 bases fitting TRBD2. The CDR3 extends over 14 amino acids. Germline lookup yields CDR1 SGDLS and CDR2 YYNGEE. The ends lost 0 bases at V and 7 bases at J; junction bases unmatched: 7. The CDR3 sequence: CASSVGDYNYEQYF. CDR3 nucleotide sequence: TGTGCCAGCAGCGTAGGGGACTACAACTATGAGCAGTACTTC.

The chain joins TRBV18 to TRBJ1-1; possibly TRBD1 for D (5 bases). Germline lookup yields CDR1 KGHSH and CDR2 LQKENI. V lost 0 bases, J lost 5 bases, and 16 bases lay in between. The CDR3 is made up of 16 amino acids. CDR3 nucleotide sequence: TGTGCCAGCTCACCACCGGAGGGCCAGGGAGGTACTGAAGCTTTCTTT. The encoded protein is CASSPPEGQGGTEAFF.

The rearrangement joins TRBV7-2 to TRBJ2-7, with D uncertain. The CDR3 has 13 amino acids. Germline values: CDR1 SGHTA, CDR2 FQGNSA. V lost 5 bases, J lost 5 bases, and 13 bases lay in between. CDR3 loop: CASSHPPPNEQYF. The CDR3 DNA sequence: TGTGCCAGCAGCCACCCGCCCCCAAACGAGCAGTACTTC.

This chain uses TRBV6-5 with TRBJ2-1, with D perhaps TRBD2 (5 bases). Germline loops: CDR1 MNHEY, CDR2 SVGAGI. The germline V and J ends were trimmed by 4 bases and 9 bases, with 13 bases remaining between them. The CDR3 contains 13 residues. The CDR3 sequence is CASSSDYGIEQFF. CDR3 sequence (DNA): TGTGCCAGCAGTTCCGACTATGGTATTGAGCAGTTCTTC.

V is TRBV13 and J is TRBJ2-7; D remains unclear. This CDR3 comprises 16 residues. Germline V gives CDR1 PRHDT, CDR2 FYEKMQ (reference sequence). The V end was cut by 0 bases, the J end by 6 bases, with 18 bases between. The CDR3 sequence is CASSLGLFREKGEQYF. The CDR3 DNA follows: TGTGCCAGCAGCTTAGGCCTTTTCCGAGAGAAGGGCGAGCAGTACTTC.

This chain connects TRBV7-6 to TRBJ2-5, with 12 bases matching TRBD2. Trimming cost V 5 bases and J 5 bases; bases outside gene matches: 3. Germline CDR1 SGHVS, CDR2 FNYEAQ. CDR3 length: 14 amino acids. This CDR3 reads CASSRLAGVETQYF. The CDR3 DNA reads as TGTGCCAGCAGCAGACTAGCGGGAGTGGAGACCCAGTACTTC.

The chain uses TRBV9 and TRBJ2-3; D may correspond to TRBD1 or TRBD2 (5 bases each). V lost 3 bases, J lost 5 bases, and 25 bases lay in between. Germline loops: CDR1 SGDLS, CDR2 YYNGEE. The CDR3 is 18 amino acids. The CDR3 bases are TGTGCCAGCAGCGCGCTACCCCCTCAAGAGGGGCCTATAGATACGCAGTATTTT. This sequence encodes CASSALPPQEGPIDTQYF.

V is TRBV4-3 and J is TRBJ1-4; 8 bases line up with TRBD1. CDR1 is LGHNA and CDR2 is YSLEER in the germline V gene. Trimming cost V 4 bases and J 7 bases; bases outside gene matches: 8. The CDR3 is 15 amino acids. The CDR3 loop reads CASSRLTGGGEKLFF. The CDR3 DNA reads TGCGCCAGCAGCCGGCTAACAGGGGGGGGTGAAAAACTGTTTTTT.

V gene TRBV6-1 combines with J gene TRBJ1-3; D gene unclear. CDR3 length: 18 amino acids. The germline CDR1 and CDR2 sequences are MNHNS and SASEGT. The V end was cut by 2 bases, the J end by 6 bases, with 23 bases between. The CDR3 DNA is TGTGCCAGCAGTGAACCCATGTGGGTAGGCTCCGGGGAAAACACCATATATTTT. It codes for CASSEPMWVGSGENTIYF.

The rearrangement links TRBV11-2 to TRBJ2-1; TRBD2 might be the D (5 bases). Germline CDR1 SGHAT, CDR2 FQNNGV. Deletions cut 4 bases from V and 6 bases from J, with 19 bases between. The CDR3 runs 16 residues. In DNA form, the CDR3 reads TGTGCCAGCAGCTCCCTTTACGGGGAAGAAGGCAATGAGCAGTTCTTC. This sequence encodes CASSSLYGEEGNEQFF.

This clone was counted once. This sequence joins TRBV7-2 and TRBJ2-7; D perhaps matches TRBD2 (5 bases). This CDR3 comprises 14 residues. V was trimmed by 1 base and J by 4 bases, leaving 11 bases between them. Germline V gene lookup returns CDR1 SGHTA and CDR2 FQGNSA. CDR3 residues: CASSLEGARYEQYF. The CDR3 DNA reads TGTGCCAGCAGCTTAGAGGGAGCAAGGTACGAGCAGTACTTC.

Points on this clone: Other DNA sequences in the sample encode the same CDR3. V and J are TRBV5-1 and TRBJ2-7; TRBD1 matches at 8 bases. The CDR3 spans 14 residues. The V gene's germline CDR1 is SGHRS and CDR2 YFSETQ. Trimming cost V 4 bases and J 2 bases; bases outside gene matches: 5. The CDR3 loop reads CASSPGTGAYEQYF. The CDR3 DNA reads as TGCGCCAGCAGCCCCGGGACAGGAGCCTACGAGCAGTACTTC.

The chain is built from TRBV11-2 and TRBJ2-7; 11 bases align to TRBD2. This CDR3 is built from 18 residues. CDR1 is SGHAT, CDR2 FQNNGV, per germline. V lost 1 base and J lost 1; bases outside the gene matches: 9. In DNA form, the CDR3 reads TGTGCCAGCAGCTTAGGAGGGACTAGCGGCCACTTTTCCTACGAGCAGTACTTC. It is translated as CASSLGGTSGHFSYEQYF.

The chain joins TRBV6-5 to TRBJ1-1; D unclear. Germline V gene sequence: CDR1 MNHEY, CDR2 SVGAGI. V lost 6 bases and J 3 bases, leaving 11 bases between the germline ends. The CDR3 totals 13 residues. CDR3 bases: TGTGCCAGCAGGGATACTATGGACACTGAAGCTTTCTTT. As protein: CASRDTMDTEAFF.

The chain recombines TRBV18 with TRBJ1-1; no firm D call. CDR3 length equals 12 residues. Germline-derived CDR1 and CDR2 are KGHSH and LQKENI. Trimming shortened V by 6 bases and J by 6 bases, and 11 bases separated the two germline ends. CDR3 in amino acids: CASSTGIAEAFF. CDR3 DNA: TGTGCCAGCTCGACGGGAATCGCTGAAGCTTTCTTT.